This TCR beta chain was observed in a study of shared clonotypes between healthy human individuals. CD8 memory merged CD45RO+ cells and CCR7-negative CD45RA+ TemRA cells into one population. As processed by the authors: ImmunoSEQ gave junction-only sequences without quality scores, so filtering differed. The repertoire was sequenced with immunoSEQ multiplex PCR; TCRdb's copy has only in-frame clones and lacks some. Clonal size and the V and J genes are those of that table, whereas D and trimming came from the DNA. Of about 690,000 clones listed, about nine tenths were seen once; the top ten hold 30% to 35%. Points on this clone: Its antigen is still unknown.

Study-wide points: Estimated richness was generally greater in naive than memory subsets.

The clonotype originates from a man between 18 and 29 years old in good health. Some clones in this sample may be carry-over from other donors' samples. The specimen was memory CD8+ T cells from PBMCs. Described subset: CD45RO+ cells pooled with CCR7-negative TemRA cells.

The CDR3 spells CASSQNRAGELFF. The CDR3 DNA reads TGCGCCAGCAGCCAGAATAGGGCCGGGGAGCTGTTTTTT. The chain combines TRBV4-1 with TRBJ2-2; D ambiguous. The CDR3 spans 13 residues. V gave up 3 bases and J gave up 6 bases, with 8 bases separating them. Germline-derived CDR1 and CDR2 are MGHRA and YSYEKL.